Listed here are 2 T cell receptor beta chains from one sample, sequenced in a study of technical replicates of blood from several donors. Clones were sequenced by immunoSEQ multiplex PCR, and TCRdb holds only the in-frame ones, with some missing. The data show 80,000 or so clones, with roughly 96% seen just once and under 0.2% held by the top ten. The source material was T cells isolated from PBMCs. These TCRs come from a human donor in good health.

The rearrangement uses TRBV6-5 and TRBJ2-1; no definite D call. This CDR3 is 12 amino acids long. CDR1 and CDR2 (germline): MNHEY, SVGAGI. V gave up 4 bases and J gave up 10 bases, with 11 bases separating them. The CDR3 nucleotides read TGTGCCAGCAGTTCCCACGGTGTGGAGCAGTTCTTC. This gives the protein CASSSHGVEQFF.

The table lists this clone with a count of one. CDR3: CASSLVLALSSYEQYF. In DNA form, the CDR3 reads TGTGCCAGCAGTTTAGTTCTAGCGCTAAGCTCCTACGAGCAGTACTTC. The chain joins TRBV28 to TRBJ2-7; maybe TRBD2 (6 bases). The germline CDR1 and CDR2 sequences are MDHEN and SYDVKM. V dropped 2 bases and J dropped 0 bases, with 14 bases sitting between them. The CDR3 has 16 residues.